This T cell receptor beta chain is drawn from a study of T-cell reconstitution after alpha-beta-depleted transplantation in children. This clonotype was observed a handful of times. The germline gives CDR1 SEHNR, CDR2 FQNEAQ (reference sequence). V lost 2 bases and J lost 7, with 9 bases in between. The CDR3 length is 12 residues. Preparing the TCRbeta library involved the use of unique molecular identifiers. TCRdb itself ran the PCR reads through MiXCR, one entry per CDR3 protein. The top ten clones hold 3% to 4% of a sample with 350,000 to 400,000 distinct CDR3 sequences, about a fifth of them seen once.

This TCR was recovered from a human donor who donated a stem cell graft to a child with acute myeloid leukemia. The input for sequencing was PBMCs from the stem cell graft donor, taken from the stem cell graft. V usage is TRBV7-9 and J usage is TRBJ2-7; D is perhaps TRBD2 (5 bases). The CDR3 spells CASSLSTGEQYF. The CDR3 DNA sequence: TGTGCCAGCAGCTTAAGTACGGGGGAGCAGTACTTC.